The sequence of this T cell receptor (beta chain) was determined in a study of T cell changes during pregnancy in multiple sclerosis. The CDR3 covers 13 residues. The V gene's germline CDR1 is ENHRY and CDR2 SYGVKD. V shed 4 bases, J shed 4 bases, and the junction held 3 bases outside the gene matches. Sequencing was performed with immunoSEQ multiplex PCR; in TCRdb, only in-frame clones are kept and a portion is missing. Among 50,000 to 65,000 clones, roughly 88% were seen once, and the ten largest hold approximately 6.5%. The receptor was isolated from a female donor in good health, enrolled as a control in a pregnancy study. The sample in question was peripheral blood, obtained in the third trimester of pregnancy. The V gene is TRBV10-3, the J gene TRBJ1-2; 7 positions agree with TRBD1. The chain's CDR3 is CAISVDRVYGYTF. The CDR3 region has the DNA TGTGCCATCAGTGTCGACAGGGTCTATGGCTACACCTTC.